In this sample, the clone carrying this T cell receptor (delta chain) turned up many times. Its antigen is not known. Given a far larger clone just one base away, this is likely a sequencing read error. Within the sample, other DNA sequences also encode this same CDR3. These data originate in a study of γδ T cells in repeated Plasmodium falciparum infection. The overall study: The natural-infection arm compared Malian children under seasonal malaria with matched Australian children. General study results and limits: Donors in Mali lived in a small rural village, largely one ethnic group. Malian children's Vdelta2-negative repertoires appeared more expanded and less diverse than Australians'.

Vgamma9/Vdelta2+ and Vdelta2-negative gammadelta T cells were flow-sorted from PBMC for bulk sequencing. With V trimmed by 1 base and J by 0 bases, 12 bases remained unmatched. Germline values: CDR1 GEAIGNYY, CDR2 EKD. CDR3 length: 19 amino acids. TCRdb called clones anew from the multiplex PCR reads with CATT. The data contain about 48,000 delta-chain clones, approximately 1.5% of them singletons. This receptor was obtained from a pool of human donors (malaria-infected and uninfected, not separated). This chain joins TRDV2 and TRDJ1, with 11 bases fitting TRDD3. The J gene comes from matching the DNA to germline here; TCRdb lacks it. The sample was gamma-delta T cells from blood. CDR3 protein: CACDTLRLGDTGHTDKLIF. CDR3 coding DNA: TGTGCCTGTGACACTCTACGGCTGGGGGATACAGGTCACACCGATAAACTCATCTTT.